This entry concerns a single T cell receptor beta chain. Sequencing was performed with immunoSEQ multiplex PCR; in TCRdb, only in-frame clones are kept and a portion is missing. The table shows about 79,000 clones, with around 93% occurring only once. The CDR3 extends over 13 amino acids. V was cut by 4 bases and J by 0 bases, with 6 bases left in between. Germline assignment: CDR1 MGHRA and CDR2 YSYEKL. This sample was taken from a study of T cell changes during pregnancy in multiple sclerosis. The chain couples TRBV4-1 to TRBJ2-5; no firm D call. The sequences come from peripheral blood, collected in the second trimester of pregnancy. The source of this sequence is a female donor in good health, enrolled as a control in a pregnancy study. The CDR3 coding sequence is TGCGCCAGCAGCCCTACTAACCAAGAGACCCAGTACTTC. It translates to CASSPTNQETQYF.